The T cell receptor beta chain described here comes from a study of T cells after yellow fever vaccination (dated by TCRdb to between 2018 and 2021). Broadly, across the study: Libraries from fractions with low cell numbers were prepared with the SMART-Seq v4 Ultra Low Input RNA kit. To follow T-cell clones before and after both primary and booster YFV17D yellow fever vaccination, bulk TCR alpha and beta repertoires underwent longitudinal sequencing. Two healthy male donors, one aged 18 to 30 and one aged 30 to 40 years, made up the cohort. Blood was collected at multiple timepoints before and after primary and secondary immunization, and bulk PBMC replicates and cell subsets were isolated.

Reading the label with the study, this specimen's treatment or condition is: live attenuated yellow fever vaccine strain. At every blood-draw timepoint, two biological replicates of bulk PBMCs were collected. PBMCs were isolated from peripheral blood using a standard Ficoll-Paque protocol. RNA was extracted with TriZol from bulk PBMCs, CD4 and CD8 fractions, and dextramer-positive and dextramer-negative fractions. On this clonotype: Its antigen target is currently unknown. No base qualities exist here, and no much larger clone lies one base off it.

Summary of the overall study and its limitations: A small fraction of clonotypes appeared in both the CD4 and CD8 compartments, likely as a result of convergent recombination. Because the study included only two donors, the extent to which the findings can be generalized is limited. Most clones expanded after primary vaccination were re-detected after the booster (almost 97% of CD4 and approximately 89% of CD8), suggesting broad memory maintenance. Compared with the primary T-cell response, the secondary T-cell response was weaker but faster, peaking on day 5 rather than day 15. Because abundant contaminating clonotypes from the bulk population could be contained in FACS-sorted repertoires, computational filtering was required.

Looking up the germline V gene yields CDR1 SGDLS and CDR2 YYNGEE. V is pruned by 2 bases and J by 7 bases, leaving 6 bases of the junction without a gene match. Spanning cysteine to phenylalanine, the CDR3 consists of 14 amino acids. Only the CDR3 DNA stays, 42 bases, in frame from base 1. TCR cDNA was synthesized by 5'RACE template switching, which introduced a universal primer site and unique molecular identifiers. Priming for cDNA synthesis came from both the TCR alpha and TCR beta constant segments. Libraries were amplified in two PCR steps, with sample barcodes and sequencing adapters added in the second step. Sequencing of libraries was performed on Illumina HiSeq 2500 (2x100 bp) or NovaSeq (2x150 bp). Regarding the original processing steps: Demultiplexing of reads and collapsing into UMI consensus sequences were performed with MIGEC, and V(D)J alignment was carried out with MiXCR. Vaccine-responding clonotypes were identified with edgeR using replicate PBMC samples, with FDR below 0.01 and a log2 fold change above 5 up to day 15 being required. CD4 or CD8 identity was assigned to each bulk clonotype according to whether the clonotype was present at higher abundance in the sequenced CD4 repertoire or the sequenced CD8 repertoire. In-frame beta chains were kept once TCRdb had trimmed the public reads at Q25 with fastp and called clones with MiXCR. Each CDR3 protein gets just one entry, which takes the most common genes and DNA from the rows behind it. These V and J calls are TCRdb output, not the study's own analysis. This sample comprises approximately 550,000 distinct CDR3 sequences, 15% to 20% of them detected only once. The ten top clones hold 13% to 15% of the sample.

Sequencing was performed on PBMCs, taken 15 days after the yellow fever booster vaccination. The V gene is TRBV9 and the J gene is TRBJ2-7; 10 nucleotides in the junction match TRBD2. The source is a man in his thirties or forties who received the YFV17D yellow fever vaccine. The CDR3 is CASSVGLAGVEQYF. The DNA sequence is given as TGTGCCAGCAGCGTTGGTCTAGCGGGAGTAGAGCAGTACTTC.